These T cell receptor beta chains were read from a single sample in a study of identical twins. Using its own MiXCR run on the 5' RACE reads, TCRdb lists one record per CDR3 protein. Of about 530,000 distinct CDR3 sequences listed, about a fifth are singletons. These data also featured in a second study, about yellow fever vaccine responses in identical twins.

Sequencing was done on a sample of CD4+ T cells sorted from blood. The receptors shown here come from a young woman in good health. CDR3s include the opening cysteine and the closing phenylalanine or tryptophan. D genes are given only for firm matches. Expanded clones get a size class; other rows say once, few or many, or leave the size out.

j_call v_call clone_size d_call cdr3_nt cdr3_aa
TRBJ2-2 TRBV2 few - TGTGCCAGCAGTCAGGAGGTGCACGGGGAGCTGTTTTTT CASSQEVHGELFF
TRBJ2-7 TRBV28 - - TGTGCCAGCAGTTTAGGGCAGCCTTACGAGCAGTACTTC CASSLGQPYEQYF
TRBJ2-2 TRBV29-1 many TRBD1 TGCAGCGCCAGGGGGCTCGGGGAGCTGTTTTTT CSARGLGELFF
TRBJ1-1 TRBV5-1 many - TGCGCCAGCAGCTTGGGTTCGGGATCCACTGAAGCTTTCTTT CASSLGSGSTEAFF
TRBJ1-2 TRBV3-1 - - TGTGCCAGCAGCCACCGAGGGGCTGACTATGGCTACACCTTC CASSHRGADYGYTF
TRBJ2-7 TRBV12-3/TRBV12-4 few TRBD2 TGTGCCAGCAGACTCAGGACTAGCGGGAGCTCCTACGAGCAGTACTTC CASRLRTSGSSYEQYF
TRBJ2-3 TRBV5-1 - TRBD2 TGCGCCAGCAGCCTACCCGCCGGACTAGCGGGGACAGATACGCAGTATTTT CASSLPAGLAGTDTQYF
TRBJ1-2 TRBV2 - - TGTGCCAGCAGTGGTTACAGGCATGGCTACACCTTC CASSGYRHGYTF
TRBJ1-2 TRBV7-9 - - TGTGCCAGCAGCTCAGGGCCAGCTAACTATGGCTACACCTTC CASSSGPANYGYTF
TRBJ2-3 TRBV20-1 many - TGCAGTGCTAGAACACTAACCCCTGTCACAGATACGCAGTATTTT CSARTLTPVTDTQYF
TRBJ2-5 TRBV11-2 - TRBD2 TGTGCCAGCAGCTTATATCCCGTGACTAGCGGGCAACTACAAGAGACCCAGTACTTC CASSLYPVTSGQLQETQYF
TRBJ2-3 TRBV24-1 few - TGTGCCACCAGTGACCGTAGGTCTTTGGATACGCAGTATTTT CATSDRRSLDTQYF
TRBJ2-1 TRBV5-1 - TRBD2 TGCGCCAGCAGTAGCGAGTATAAGCTATCGGGAGGGCCAGGTGAGCAGTTCTTC CASSSEYKLSGGPGEQFF
TRBJ2-3 TRBV5-1 - TRBD2 TGCGCCAGCAAGCGGGGTGACACAGATACGCAGTATTTT CASKRGDTDTQYF
TRBJ2-7 TRBV29-1 - TRBD1 TGCAGCGTCCGGCCCGACAGGGGGTACGAGCAGTACTTC CSVRPDRGYEQYF
TRBJ2-3 TRBV20-1 - - TGCAGTGCTAAGGAAGACCCTGGCACAGATACGCAGTATTTT CSAKEDPGTDTQYF
TRBJ2-7 TRBV28 few TRBD1 TGTGCCAGCAGAACCGGGACAGGGTCCTCCTACGAGCAGTACTTC CASRTGTGSSYEQYF
TRBJ2-5 TRBV12-3/TRBV12-4 many TRBD2 TGTGCCAGCAGTCCCGGACTAGCGGGAGCCAGAGAGACCCAGTACTTC CASSPGLAGARETQYF
TRBJ2-7 TRBV6-1 - - TGTGCCAGCACCCACGGGGGTTCGGGCTACGAGCAGTACTTC CASTHGGSGYEQYF
TRBJ1-1 TRBV11-2 - - TGTGCCAGCAGCGCAGGATCGGTTCTGAACACTGAAGCTTTCTTT CASSAGSVLNTEAFF
TRBJ2-2 TRBV5-1 - - TGCGCCAGCAGCTTGGCCGAGGCGTACACCGGGGAGCTGTTTTTT CASSLAEAYTGELFF
TRBJ1-2 TRBV2 - - TGTGCCAGCAGTGAAACGGGGGACTATGGCTACACCTTC CASSETGDYGYTF
TRBJ2-2 TRBV5-1 - TRBD2 TGCGCCAGCAAAGTGGCTAGCGGGAGCTGGGCCGGGGAGCTGTTTTTT CASKVASGSWAGELFF
TRBJ2-5 TRBV7-9 once - TGTGCCAGCAGCTTCTGGCCCGGGGAGACCCAGTACTTC CASSFWPGETQYF
TRBJ2-1 TRBV3-1 - TRBD2 TGTGCCAGCAGCCAGTGGTTGGGGGGGAGCTCCTACAATGAGCAGTTCTTC CASSQWLGGSSYNEQFF
TRBJ1-1 TRBV5-1 few - TGCGCCAGCAGCTGGTCGGGTTTAAACACTGAAGCTTTCTTT CASSWSGLNTEAFF
TRBJ2-2 TRBV29-1 - - TGCAGCGTTGGAGCCACGACTATCGGCGGGGAGCTGTTTTTT CSVGATTIGGELFF
TRBJ2-2 TRBV29-1 - - TGCAGCGTGGACGAGGGGTTTGGCACCGGGGAGCTGTTTTTT CSVDEGFGTGELFF
TRBJ1-5 TRBV12-3/TRBV12-4 - - TGTGCCAGCAGTTACCAGGGGTCGGGCAATCAGCCCCAGCATTTT CASSYQGSGNQPQHF
TRBJ1-2 TRBV5-1 - - TGCGCCAGCAGCTTGGTGGAGCAAGATGGCTACACCTTC CASSLVEQDGYTF
TRBJ1-6 TRBV3-1 - - TGTGCCAGCAGCCAAGCCCCCGGGACCAATTCACCCCTCCACTTT CASSQAPGTNSPLHF
TRBJ2-5 TRBV7-8 few TRBD2 TGTGCCAGCAGCTTATGGACTAGAATAACGGAGACCCAGTACTTC CASSLWTRITETQYF
TRBJ2-7 TRBV5-8 - - TGTGCCAGCAGCTTCAACGAGCAGTACTTC CASSFNEQYF
TRBJ1-5 TRBV4-2 - - TGTGCCAGCAGCCAAGATACAGCCTTAGTCAATCAGCCCCAGCATTTT CASSQDTALVNQPQHF
TRBJ2-3 TRBV28 - - TGTGCCAGCAGTTCCTGGACTACCGCCAGCACAGATACGCAGTATTTT CASSSWTTASTDTQYF
TRBJ1-4 TRBV5-1 - - TGCGCCAGCAGCTTGAACGGGAATGAAAAACTGTTTTTT CASSLNGNEKLFF
TRBJ2-3 TRBV27 - - TGTGCCAGCAGCCCTAAACCGTGGGGCACAGATACGCAGTATTTT CASSPKPWGTDTQYF
TRBJ1-1 TRBV28 few TRBD1 TGTGCCAGCAGTTTAGCGACAGGGCTGTCTGAAGCTTTCTTT CASSLATGLSEAFF
TRBJ2-7 TRBV20-1 few - TGCAGTGCTGGACACCTAAACCAGGGTCCCGAGCAGTACTTC CSAGHLNQGPEQYF
TRBJ2-2 TRBV7-3 many TRBD2 TGTGCCAGCAGCTCGGGACTAGCGTACACCAACACCGGGGAGCTGTTTTTT CASSSGLAYTNTGELFF
TRBJ2-2 TRBV10-2 - TRBD1 TGCGCCAGCAGAGGACAGGGGGAAAACCCGACCGGGGAGCTGTTTTTT CASRGQGENPTGELFF
TRBJ2-1 TRBV5-1 - TRBD2 TGCGCCAGCAGGGGTTCTAGTCTAGCGGGAGGCATAGGTTTCGGCTACAATGAGCAGTTCTTC CASRGSSLAGGIGFGYNEQFF
TRBJ2-1 TRBV5-1 once TRBD2 TGCGCCAGCAGCTTGCGGCTAGCGGGAGGGCTCATGTATGAGCAGTTCTTC CASSLRLAGGLMYEQFF
TRBJ1-6 TRBV28 few TRBD1 TGTGCCAGCAGACCAATGTACAGGGGGCGATCACCCCTCCACTTT CASRPMYRGRSPLHF
TRBJ2-1 TRBV10-2 - - TGCGCCAGCAGTGTAGGGGGGGCTGGGTACAATGAGCAGTTCTTC CASSVGGAGYNEQFF
TRBJ2-1 TRBV21-1 - - TGTGCCAGCAGCGGGAGTGTGACTAGATTGGGTAGCAATGAGCAGTTCTTC CASSGSVTRLGSNEQFF
TRBJ2-7 TRBV16 few TRBD2 TGTGCCAGCAGCCAATCGACTAGCGGGACCTACGAGCAGTACTTC CASSQSTSGTYEQYF
TRBJ1-3 TRBV3-1 few - TGTGCCAGCAGCCTTCGGACCTCTGGAAACACCATATATTTT CASSLRTSGNTIYF
TRBJ2-1 TRBV13 - - TGTGCCAGCAGCTTAGGCGGCCTTGCCAATGAGCAGTTCTTC CASSLGGLANEQFF
TRBJ2-2 TRBV6-5 few - TGTGCCAGCAGTTACTCGACTTCCGGGGAGCTGTTTTTT CASSYSTSGELFF
TRBJ2-2 TRBV12-3/TRBV12-4 - TRBD1 TGTGCCAGCAGGCCACCGGGACAGGGGATGGTCGGGGAGCTGTTTTTT CASRPPGQGMVGELFF
TRBJ2-3 TRBV7-9 few - TGTGCCAGCAGCTTCGGATCTGGGGGACTGGATACGCAGTATTTT CASSFGSGGLDTQYF
TRBJ1-2 TRBV6-1 - TRBD1 TGTGCCAGCAGTGAAGCGGGCAGGGGGCAGAACTATGGCTACACCTTC CASSEAGRGQNYGYTF
TRBJ2-1 TRBV19 few - TGTGCCAGTAGAAAAGGGACGGGCTCCTACAATGAGCAGTTCTTC CASRKGTGSYNEQFF